This T cell receptor beta chain was sequenced in a study of T-cell memory formation after mild COVID-19. 5'RACE primed at constant segments yielded TCR alpha and TCR beta cDNA libraries bearing sample barcodes and UMIs. One entry per CDR3 protein, called by TCRdb with MiXCR from the 5' RACE reads. The table shows about 130,000 distinct CDR3 sequences, with more than 15% occurring only once. Study conclusions and caveats: Chiefly within CM and EM were the contracting CD4+ clones; CD8+ ones were within EMRA.

The J segment lost 5 bases and the V segment lost 5 bases, leaving 8 bases of the junction unmatched. Germline-derived CDR1 and CDR2 are SGHTA and FQGTGA. This CDR3 region has 15 residues. Remarks on this clonotype: Its antigen is not identified.

The sample taken for sequencing was PBMCs or a T cell subset sorted from them (not recorded which). The chain uses TRBV7-3 and TRBJ2-1; TRBD1 matches at 8 bases. The sequence derives from a man younger than 30 who had mild COVID-19 (a few samples of this study predate the infection). Cell type and time point are not known. CDR3 DNA: TGTGCCAGCAGCATCGACAGGGGTACCCACAATGAGCAGTTCTTC. This encodes CASSIDRGTHNEQFF. The entire variable domain, with the rest obtained from reference TRBV7-3 and TRBJ2-1, is as follows: GAGVSQTPSNKVTEKGKYVELRCDPISGHTALYWYRQSLGQGPEFLIYFQGTGAADDSGLPNDRFFAVRPEGSVSTLKIQRTERGDSAVYLCASSIDRGTHNEQFFGPGTRLTVL.